The 19 T cell receptor beta chains below all came from one sample that was sequenced in a study of persistence of HIV-infected CD4 T cells. This was the immunoSEQ version 4 assay in survey mode. Measured with immunoSEQ multiplex PCR; TCRdb has only the in-frame clones, and not every one. Among 40,000 to 50,000 clones, under 85% were seen once, and the ten largest hold less than 3%. The stimulus was lysate of CMV-infected fibroblasts, approximately 9.6 ug/mL. CD40L/CD69 double-negative CD45RO-high memory CD4+ T cells were collected. Antigens of these TCRs are unknown. The sequenced sample was CD4+ T cells sorted from PBMCs after roughly 18-hour stimulation, obtained from a patient who received antiretroviral therapy. Receptors originate from an adult man with HIV who was CMV-seropositive.

The V and J genes are TRBV18 and TRBJ1-1, with a possible D match to TRBD1 (6 bases). Per the germline V gene, CDR1 is KGHSH and CDR2 is LQKENI. The V and J ends lost 2 bases and 5 bases respectively, with 24 bases between them. This CDR3 has 18 amino acids. CDR3 loop: CASSPVGGQEGLRTEAFF. CDR3 nucleotide sequence: TGTGCCAGCTCACCAGTCGGGGGGCAAGAGGGATTAAGAACTGAAGCTTTCTTT.

The CDR3, as DNA: TGTGCCAGCAGCGCAATCCCGGGACATCCTAACTATGGCTACACCTTC. Translating it yields CASSAIPGHPNYGYTF. The chain couples TRBV9 to TRBJ1-2; tentative D call: TRBD1 (6 bases). There are 16 residues in the CDR3. Germline CDR1 SGDLS, CDR2 YYNGEE. V was clipped by 3 bases and J by 0 bases, with 15 bases between them. Based on the CDR3 plus reference TRBV9 and TRBJ1-2, the full variable domain is DSGVTQTPKHLITATGQRVTLRCSPRSGDLSVYWYQQSLDQGLQFLIQYYNGEERAKGNILERFSAQQFPDLHSELNLSSLELGDSALYFCASSAIPGHPNYGYTFGSGTRLTVV.

The genes are TRBV5-5 and TRBJ2-7; 10 nucleotides line up with TRBD1. Germline V lookup: CDR1 SGHKS, CDR2 YYEKEE (reference sequence). This CDR3 contains 15 residues. Trimming took 3 bases from V and 5 from J; bases not matched to a gene: 8. CDR3 nucleotides: TGTGCCAGCAGCTATCCGGGACAGGGGCTCAACGAGCAGTACTTC. This sequence encodes CASSYPGQGLNEQYF.

The rearrangement links TRBV10-3 to TRBJ2-7; D tentatively reads TRBD1 or TRBD2 (6 bases each). The germline V gene has CDR1 ENHRY and CDR2 SYGVKD. The V end lost 2 bases, the J end lost 5 bases, and 16 bases lay between the germline ends. This CDR3 comprises 15 residues. CDR3 sequence reads: CAISETGTHGNEQYF. The CDR3 DNA reads TGTGCCATCAGTGAGACAGGGACTCACGGGAACGAGCAGTACTTC.

The V call is TRBV29-1, the J call TRBJ1-2, with 7 bases identical to TRBD1. The CDR3 covers 13 residues. Germline V lookup: CDR1 SQVTM, CDR2 ANQGSEA. Trimming cost V 3 bases and J 8 bases; bases outside gene matches: 9. Here the CDR3 DNA reads TGCAGCGTTGAGAGGGGCCAGACAGGGGGCTACACCTTC. The encoded protein is CSVERGQTGGYTF.

V usage is TRBV7-2 and J usage is TRBJ1-2; 11 bases are shared with TRBD1. This CDR3 region has 16 residues. Germline CDR1 SGHTA, CDR2 FQGNSA. After removal of 5 bases from V and 4 bases from J, the junction contained 9 bases not matched to a gene. The CDR3 loop is CASSRQGQGVSYGYTF. CDR3 nucleotides: TGTGCCAGCAGCCGGCAGGGACAGGGGGTTTCCTATGGCTACACCTTC.

This chain uses TRBV6-5 with TRBJ2-3; D call uncertain. Looked up from germline, CDR1 is MNHEY and CDR2 is SVGAGI. The CDR3 runs to 15 residues. The ends were cut back, 7 bases at V and 2 bases at J, with 16 bases in the middle. Here the CDR3 reads CASTARGTHTDTQYF. The DNA for the CDR3 is TGTGCCAGCACTGCGCGCGGCACGCACACAGATACGCAGTATTTT.

This clone came up once. The rearrangement uses TRBV27 and TRBJ1-2, with 10 bases aligning to TRBD1. CDR3 length equals 13 residues. In germline, CDR1 is MNHEY, CDR2 SMNVEV (reference sequence). Trimming at V came to 10 bases and at J to 6 bases, leaving 8 bases not matched to a gene. The CDR3 sequence is CATAGTGANGYTF. The CDR3 DNA follows: TGTGCCACCGCGGGGACAGGGGCCAATGGCTACACCTTC.

This clone appeared a single time. J is TRBJ1-2 and V is TRBV5-4; 8 bases line up with TRBD1. The CDR3 is made up of 14 amino acids. CDR1 SGHNT and CDR2 YYREEE come from the germline V gene (reference sequence). Trimming cost V 2 bases and J 8 bases; bases outside gene matches: 8. CDR3 amino acids: CASSFPDRGNGYTF. CDR3 sequence (DNA): TGTGCCAGCAGCTTCCCTGACAGGGGAAACGGCTACACCTTC.

The J gene is TRBJ1-2, the V gene TRBV19; D is possibly TRBD1 (5 bases). The germline gives CDR1 LNHDA, CDR2 SQIVND (reference sequence). V was pared by 3 bases and J by 4 bases, with 12 bases between. The CDR3 has 14 amino acids. CDR3 bases: TGTGCCAGTAGTATCCTCCGTGACAGCTATGGCTACACCTTC. Protein sequence: CASSILRDSYGYTF.

The J gene is TRBJ1-2, the V gene TRBV25-1; no reliable D call. The CDR3 is 12 residues long. Deletions cut 5 bases from V and 2 bases from J, with 6 bases between. CDR1 and CDR2 from the germline V gene are MGHDK and SYGVNS. In nucleotides, the CDR3 is TGTGCCAGCAGTCGTGACAACTATGGCTACACCTTC. It specifies CASSRDNYGYTF.

A single count supports this clone. This chain uses TRBV5-1 with TRBJ2-2; 11 nucleotides align to TRBD1. After removal of 4 bases from V and 0 bases from J, the junction contained 2 bases not matched to a gene. Germline V gene lookup returns CDR1 SGHRS and CDR2 YFSETQ. The CDR3 runs 16 residues. CDR3: CASSGGQGANTGELFF. The CDR3 coding sequence is TGCGCCAGCAGCGGGGGACAGGGGGCGAACACCGGGGAGCTGTTTTTT.

The V gene is TRBV20-1, the J gene TRBJ2-3, with unresolved D. In germline, CDR1 is DFQATT, CDR2 SNEGSKA (reference sequence). The germline V and J ends were trimmed by 3 bases and 4 bases, with 5 bases remaining between them. This CDR3 comprises 11 residues. The CDR3 nucleotides are TGCAGTGCTAGGGGCCCAGATACGCAGTATTTT. Translated: CSARGPDTQYF.

Only one count was recorded for this clone. The rearrangement links TRBV27 to TRBJ1-2; D gene unclear. Germline V lookup: CDR1 MNHEY, CDR2 SMNVEV (reference sequence). With 7 bases removed from V and 5 bases from J, the gap between germline ends came to 11 bases. This CDR3 is 12 amino acids long. Written as DNA, the CDR3 is TGTGCCAGCAAGGGAGGCGGTTATGGCTACACCTTC. Translated: CASKGGGYGYTF.

This clone has just a few counts. The J gene is TRBJ1-1, the V gene TRBV5-1; 7 bases are a match to TRBD1. The germline V gene encodes CDR1 SGHRS and CDR2 YFSETQ. Trimming took 4 bases from V and 5 from J; bases not matched to a gene: 5. CDR3 size: 13 residues. The CDR3 coding sequence is TGCGCCAGCAGCGGACAGGTAGGAACTGAAGCTTTCTTT. It codes for CASSGQVGTEAFF.

This clone was detected ten times or more. V is TRBV5-1 and J is TRBJ2-5; D possibly uses TRBD1 or TRBD2 (5 bases each). Germline assignment: CDR1 SGHRS and CDR2 YFSETQ. The V and J ends lost 5 bases and 5 bases respectively, with 22 bases between them. The CDR3 runs 16 residues. Here the CDR3 DNA reads TGCGCCAGCAGTTGGCCCCGGGACCCCCAGAGCGAGACCCAGTACTTC. Translated, it gives CASSWPRDPQSETQYF. The variable domain in full, with the rest retrieved from reference TRBV5-1 and TRBJ2-5, is KAGVTQTPRYLIKTRGQQVTLSCSPISGHRSVSWYQQTPGQGLQFLFEYFSETQRNKGNFPGRFSGRQFSNSRSEMNVSTLELGDSALYLCASSWPRDPQSETQYFGPGTRLLVL.

The rearrangement uses TRBV10-3 and TRBJ2-1, with D possibly matching TRBD1 (6 bases). The V and J ends lost 3 bases and 7 bases respectively, with 7 bases between them. This CDR3 has 12 residues. From germline, CDR1 is ENHRY and CDR2 SYGVKD. The chain's CDR3 is CAISDDRNEQFF. In DNA form, the CDR3 reads TGTGCCATCAGTGATGACAGGAATGAGCAGTTCTTC.

J is TRBJ1-5 and V is TRBV25-1; D not certain. CDR3 length equals 13 residues. Germline values: CDR1 MGHDK, CDR2 SYGVNS. Trimming cost V 3 bases and J 2 bases, with 5 bases left between them. CDR3: CASSDGGNQPQHF. The CDR3 nucleotides are TGTGCCAGCAGTGACGGGGGCAATCAGCCCCAGCATTTT.

The rearrangement links TRBV5-1 to TRBJ2-1, with 14 bases identical to TRBD2. CDR3 length: 19 amino acids. Germline V gene data show CDR1 as SGHRS and CDR2 as YFSETQ. With 4 bases clipped from V and 9 bases from J, the junction kept 18 bases outside the gene matches. CDR3 in amino acids: CASSPDPKRLAGGPSEQFF. In DNA, the CDR3 is TGCGCCAGCAGCCCGGACCCCAAAAGACTAGCGGGGGGGCCGAGTGAGCAGTTCTTC.